The 29 T cell receptor beta chains presented below share a single source sample, sequenced in a study of post-analysis software for immune sequencing data. Study observations and caveats: Patients used a few TRBV segments, including TRBV5-6, TRBV5-1 and TRBV20-1, more often than controls.

These receptors' targets are unknown. TCR beta libraries were prepared from cDNA with unique molecular identifiers. MiXCR, applied by TCRdb to the PCR reads, yields one record per CDR3 protein. Of hundreds of thousands of distinct CDR3 sequences listed, less than 40% are singletons. The sample was blood. These receptors were obtained from a girl aged 2 to 10 with multiple sclerosis.

Only a few counts were recorded for this clonotype. The CDR3 nucleotides read TGCAGTGTGCCAGGGAACTATGGCTACACCTTC. This encodes CSVPGNYGYTF. This sequence joins TRBV20-1 and TRBJ1-2, with D tentatively TRBD1 (5 bases). Trimming pared 7 bases from V and 2 bases from J, leaving 8 bases between. CDR3 length equals 11 residues. Germline V gene sequence: CDR1 DFQATT, CDR2 SNEGSKA (reference sequence).

The J gene is TRBJ2-5, the V gene TRBV2; D uncertain. Germline V gene data show CDR1 as SNHLY and CDR2 as FYNNEI. The CDR3 spans 13 residues. Trimming pared 1 base from V and 5 bases from J, leaving 8 bases between. The CDR3 nucleotides read TGTGCCAGCAGTGAAGGCGGTTGGGAGACCCAGTACTTC. Residues: CASSEGGWETQYF.

V is TRBV7-8 and J is TRBJ1-1, with no clear D. The germline V gene has CDR1 SGHVS and CDR2 FQNEAQ. This CDR3 comprises 17 residues. V was shortened by 2 bases and J by 1 base, with 17 bases between the two germline ends. CDR3 sequence: CASSLMQWGSRNTEAFF. Written as DNA, the CDR3 is TGTGCCAGCAGCTTAATGCAGTGGGGTTCGCGGAACACTGAAGCTTTCTTT.

A few counts support this clonotype. The genes are TRBV28 and TRBJ2-7; D may be TRBD2 (7 bases). V lost 5 bases and J 5 bases, leaving 16 bases between the germline ends. CDR3 length: 14 residues. CDR1 MDHEN and CDR2 SYDVKM come from the germline V gene. This CDR3 is CASSLGGAHDEQYF. The DNA for the CDR3 is TGTGCCAGCAGTCTGGGGGGGGCCCACGACGAGCAGTACTTC. Complete variable domain (other parts from reference TRBV28 and TRBJ2-7): DVKVTQSSRYLVKRTGEKVFLECVQDMDHENMFWYRQDPGLGLRLIYFSYDVKMKEKGDIPEGYSVSREKKERFSLILESASTNQTSMYLCASSLGGAHDEQYFGPGTRLTVT.

This clonotype has just a few counts. The chain combines TRBV6-5 with TRBJ2-5; 10 bases line up with TRBD2. V gave up 0 bases and J gave up 11 bases; unmatched junction bases: 9. Per the germline V gene, CDR1 is MNHEY and CDR2 is SVGAGI. The CDR3 has 15 residues. The CDR3 spells CASSYSRTSGLGQYF. DNA for the CDR3: TGTGCCAGCAGTTACTCGAGGACTAGCGGCCTCGGGCAGTACTTC.

The chain combines TRBV7-2 with TRBJ1-2; D not resolved. V lost 5 bases, J lost 0 bases, and 4 bases lay in between. This CDR3 has 12 amino acids. Germline loops: CDR1 SGHTA, CDR2 FQGNSA. This CDR3 is CASSRPNYGYTF. DNA of the CDR3: TGTGCCAGCAGCCGGCCTAACTATGGCTACACCTTC.

V is TRBV20-1 and J is TRBJ2-3; TRBD2 matches at 8 bases. The trim removed 1 base at V and 1 base at J, leaving 10 bases unmatched. This CDR3 comprises 17 residues. Germline assignment: CDR1 DFQATT and CDR2 SNEGSKA (reference sequence). DNA of the CDR3: TGCAGTGCTAGAGTGGCGGGGGGCCTTTCGCGCACAGATACGCAGTATTTT. As protein: CSARVAGGLSRTDTQYF.

This chain joins TRBV6-2 or TRBV6-3 and TRBJ2-7; tentative D call: TRBD1 (6 bases). The CDR3 is 13 amino acids. V lost 3 bases and J 6 bases, leaving 12 bases between the germline ends. Germline-derived CDR1 and CDR2 are MNHEY and SVGEGT. The CDR3 coding sequence is TGTGCCAGCAGTTATTCCGGGACATTCGAGCAGTACTTC. Its protein is CASSYSGTFEQYF.

Worth noting for this clonotype: At one end, the junction sequence differs from germline, possibly due to a read error. V gene TRBV27 combines with J gene TRBJ1-5; possibly TRBD1 for D (5 bases). The CDR3 is 11 residues long. Germline V gene sequence: CDR1 MNHEY, CDR2 SMNVEV (reference sequence). CDR3 DNA sequence: TGTGCCAGCGGGACGAGACAGCCCCAGCCTTTT. Protein sequence: CASGTRQPQPF.

This chain links TRBV12-3 or TRBV12-4 with TRBJ2-5, with a weak D call TRBD2 (5 bases). V was cut by 7 bases and J by 2 bases, with 11 bases left in between. The CDR3 sequence is 13 residues long. The CDR3 DNA reads as TGTGCCAGCACCTCGGGGTATCAAGAGACCCAGTACTTC. This codes for CASTSGYQETQYF.

The chain carries TRBV7-2 and TRBJ2-1; 11 nucleotides agree with TRBD2. V lost 7 bases, J lost 12 bases, and 8 bases stayed unmatched. CDR1 is SGHTA and CDR2 is FQGNSA in the germline V gene. The CDR3 spans 13 residues. The CDR3 reads CASTDTSGSPQFF. The CDR3 DNA sequence: TGTGCCAGCACCGACACTAGCGGGAGTCCGCAGTTCTTC.

The gene calls are TRBV12-3 or TRBV12-4 and TRBJ2-1; TRBD1 is a possible D gene (6 bases). The CDR3 covers 14 residues. The ends were cut back, 2 bases at V and 6 bases at J, with 11 bases in the middle. CDR3 DNA sequence: TGTGCCAGCAGTTTACTGGGGGCCGGCAATGAGCAGTTCTTC. It translates to CASSLLGAGNEQFF.

The chain uses TRBV5-6 and TRBJ2-1; 8 nucleotides align to TRBD1. The CDR3 contains 16 residues. Trimming removed 1 base from V and 6 bases from J; junction bases left unmatched: 9. Germline V gene lookup returns CDR1 SGHDT and CDR2 YYEEEE. CDR3 bases: TGTGCCAGCAGCTTGTTTCCTACCGGGACAGGCAATGAGCAGTTCTTC. Its translation: CASSLFPTGTGNEQFF.

This clonotype occurred a few times. The chain carries TRBV12-3 or TRBV12-4 and TRBJ2-3, with 12 bases aligning to TRBD2. This CDR3 has 15 amino acids. V was clipped by 6 bases and J by 7 bases; unmatched bases: 8. The CDR3 region has the DNA TGTGCCAGCAGCGGGCTAGCGGGGGGGCCAAATACGCAGTATTTT. Translation gives CASSGLAGGPNTQYF.

The gene calls are TRBV20-1 and TRBJ2-1; TRBD2 matches at 14 bases. The CDR3 is made up of 16 amino acids. The V gene end was trimmed by 2 bases and the J gene end by 9 bases; junction bases not matched to a gene: 9. CDR1 and CDR2 (germline): DFQATT, SNEGSKA (reference sequence). CDR3 DNA: TGCAGTGCTAGACGCCTAGGGACTAGCGGGAGCACTGAGCAGTTCTTC. Protein sequence: CSARRLGTSGSTEQFF.

V usage is TRBV12-5 and J usage is TRBJ2-1; D is unclear. The CDR3 has 13 amino acids. The V end lost 4 bases, the J end lost 3 bases, and 7 bases lay between the germline ends. CDR1 is LGHNT, CDR2 FRNRAP, per germline. In DNA form, the CDR3 reads TGTGCTAGTGGTTATGACAACTACAATGAGCAGTTCTTC. Translated, it gives CASGYDNYNEQFF.

This chain connects TRBV5-1 to TRBJ1-4; D remains ambiguous. The germline V gene has CDR1 SGHRS and CDR2 YFSETQ. The CDR3 has 16 amino acids. V lost 0 bases and J lost 0, with 9 bases in between. The CDR3: CASSLGATTTNEKLFF. CDR3 bases: TGCGCCAGCAGCTTGGGTGCGACAACAACTAATGAAAAACTGTTTTTT. Full variable domain (rest looked up from reference TRBV5-1 and TRBJ1-4): KAGVTQTPRYLIKTRGQQVTLSCSPISGHRSVSWYQQTPGQGLQFLFEYFSETQRNKGNFPGRFSGRQFSNSRSEMNVSTLELGDSALYLCASSLGATTTNEKLFFGSGTQLSVL.

V usage is TRBV12-3 or TRBV12-4 and J usage is TRBJ2-5; D not certain. The CDR3 totals 13 residues. V lost 4 bases and J lost 8, with 14 bases in between. CDR3 loop: CASSSPNRLTQYF. CDR3 in DNA: TGTGCCAGCAGTTCCCCCAATCGACTTACCCAGTACTTC.

In its sample, this clonotype was seen many times. V and J are TRBV6-5 and TRBJ2-7; 8 bases map to TRBD2. V shed 6 bases and J 4 bases; nucleotides not matched to a gene: 11. CDR3 length equals 15 residues. The germline V gene has CDR1 MNHEY and CDR2 SVGAGI. The CDR3 bases are TGTGCCAGCAGGAACAGGATCAGCGGGAGTTACGAGCAGTACTTC. Its translation is CASRNRISGSYEQYF.

The chain carries TRBV7-9 and TRBJ1-1; 7 nucleotides match TRBD1. The germline V gene has CDR1 SEHNR and CDR2 FQNEAQ (reference sequence). There are 17 residues in the CDR3. V was clipped by 8 bases and J by 6 bases; unmatched bases: 21. The CDR3 sequence is CASRLGGGRVRGAEAFF. The CDR3 DNA follows: TGTGCCAGCCGACTAGGAGGGGGCAGGGTACGTGGGGCTGAAGCTTTCTTT.

The table lists this clonotype with a few counts. This sequence joins TRBV19 and TRBJ2-7, with 7 bases matching TRBD2. Trimming took 5 bases from V and 3 from J; bases not matched to a gene: 10. In germline, CDR1 is LNHDA, CDR2 SQIVND (reference sequence). CDR3 size: 15 residues. The CDR3 region has the DNA TGTGCCAGTAGTCTCCGGGGAGGGTCCAGCTACGAGCAGTACTTC. Translating it yields CASSLRGGSSYEQYF.

This clonotype has just a few counts. The V and J genes are TRBV9 and TRBJ1-5; D is unresolved. V was shortened by 0 bases and J by 5 bases, with 6 bases between the two germline ends. This CDR3 is 13 amino acids long. CDR1 is SGDLS and CDR2 is YYNGEE in the germline V gene. CDR3 bases: TGTGCCAGCAGCGTAGAAACGGATCAGCCCCAGCATTTT. As protein: CASSVETDQPQHF. The whole variable domain, filled in from reference TRBV9 and TRBJ1-5, reads DSGVTQTPKHLITATGQRVTLRCSPRSGDLSVYWYQQSLDQGLQFLIQYYNGEERAKGNILERFSAQQFPDLHSELNLSSLELGDSALYFCASSVETDQPQHFGDGTRLSIL.

The CDR3, as DNA: TGCAGATCATCAGCGGGAGTTAACTACGAGCAGTACTTC. It codes for CRSSAGVNYEQYF. The chain combines TRBV29-1 with TRBJ2-7, with 8 bases identical to TRBD2. The germline gives CDR1 SQVTM, CDR2 ANQGSEA. The CDR3 is 13 amino acids.

The rearrangement joins TRBV7-2 to TRBJ1-5, with TRBD1 identical over 11 bases. Germline V gene sequence: CDR1 SGHTA, CDR2 FQGNSA. The CDR3 covers 18 residues. The trim removed 0 bases at V and 4 bases at J, leaving 8 bases unmatched. The CDR3 DNA reads as TGTGCCAGCAGCTTAGCACCTCCCGGGACAGGGGGGAATCAGCCCCAGCATTTT. This sequence encodes CASSLAPPGTGGNQPQHF. Drawing the rest from reference TRBV7-2 and TRBJ1-5, the complete variable domain is GAGVSQSPSNKVTEKGKDVELRCDPISGHTALYWYRQSLGQGLEFLIYFQGNSAPDKSGLPSDRFSAERTGGSVSTLTIQRTQQEDSAVYLCASSLAPPGTGGNQPQHFGDGTRLSIL.

This clonotype was detected only a few times. The rearrangement uses TRBV4-2 and TRBJ2-7; a weak D match, TRBD2 (7 bases). The J call could be wrong; TRBJ2-5 is a better fit for the DNA end. The length of the CDR3 is 15 residues. Germline loops: CDR1 LGHNA, CDR2 YNFKEQ. CDR3: CASSQGQGRGETQYF. The DNA of the CDR3 is TGTGCCAGCAGCCAAGGGCAGGGGAGGGGAGAGACCCAGTACTTC.

The CDR3 bases are TGCAGCGTTGGGGACCGGGACAGGACCTACGAGCAGTACTTC. Amino acid sequence: CSVGDRDRTYEQYF. The gene calls are TRBV29-1 and TRBJ2-7, with 8 bases identical to TRBD1. The CDR3 loop spans 14 amino acids. Germline CDR1 SQVTM, CDR2 ANQGSEA. The J segment lost 2 bases and the V segment lost 4 bases, leaving 7 bases of the junction unmatched.

As regards this clonotype: Germline is not matched at one junction end, which may reflect a read error. The rearrangement uses TRBV3-1 and TRBJ1-6; 8 bases fit TRBD1. Germline V gene data show CDR1 as LGHDT and CDR2 as YNNKEL (reference sequence). The CDR3 consists of 14 residues. In nucleotides, the CDR3 is TGTGTCAGCAGCCTGGACAGGGACAATTCACCCCTCCACTTT. Its translation: CVSSLDRDNSPLHF.

This clonotype occurred a few times. An end of the junction does not agree with germline; a read error may underlie this. The chain carries TRBV4-1 and TRBJ2-3, with D unresolved. Germline V lookup: CDR1 MGHRA, CDR2 YSYEKL. The CDR3 contains 18 residues. CDR3 DNA: TGCGCCAGCAGTCAAGTGGCCTTTGGAGCGCGTCGCACAGATACGCAGTATTTT. Translating gives CASSQVAFGARRTDTQYF.

The chain joins TRBV28 to TRBJ2-3; 9 bases line up with TRBD2. This CDR3 region has 19 residues. The germline CDR1 and CDR2 sequences are MDHEN and SYDVKM. J lost 9 bases, V lost 4 bases, and 23 bases had no gene match. The CDR3 protein is CASSSIRLGTSSIPLTQYF. The CDR3 DNA follows: TGTGCCAGCAGTTCGATTCGTCTAGGGACTAGCTCTATCCCTTTGACGCAGTATTTT.